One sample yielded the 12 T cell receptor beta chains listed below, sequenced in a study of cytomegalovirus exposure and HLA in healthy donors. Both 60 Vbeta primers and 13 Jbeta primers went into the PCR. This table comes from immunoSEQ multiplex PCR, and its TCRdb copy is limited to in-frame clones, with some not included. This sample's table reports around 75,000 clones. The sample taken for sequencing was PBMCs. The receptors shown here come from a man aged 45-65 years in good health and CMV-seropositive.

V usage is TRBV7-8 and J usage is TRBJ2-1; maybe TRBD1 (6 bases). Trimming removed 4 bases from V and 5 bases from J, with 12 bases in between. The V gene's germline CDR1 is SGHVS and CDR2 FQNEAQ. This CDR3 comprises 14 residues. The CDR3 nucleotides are TGTGCCAGCAGCTCTCGGACAGTCGACAATGAGCAGTTCTTC. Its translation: CASSSRTVDNEQFF.

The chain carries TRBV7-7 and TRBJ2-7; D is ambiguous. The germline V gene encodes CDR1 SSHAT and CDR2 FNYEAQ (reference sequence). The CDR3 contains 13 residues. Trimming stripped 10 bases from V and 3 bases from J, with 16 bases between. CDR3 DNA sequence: TGTGCCACCCTGACGGGTTGGTACTACGAGCAGTACGTC. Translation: CATLTGWYYEQYV.

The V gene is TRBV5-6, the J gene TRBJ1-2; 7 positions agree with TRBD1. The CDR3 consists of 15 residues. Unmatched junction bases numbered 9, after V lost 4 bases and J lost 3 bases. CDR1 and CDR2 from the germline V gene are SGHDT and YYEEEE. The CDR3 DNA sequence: TGTGCCAGCAGCCCCTCCCCGACAGGGCACTATGGCTACACCTTC. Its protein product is CASSPSPTGHYGYTF.

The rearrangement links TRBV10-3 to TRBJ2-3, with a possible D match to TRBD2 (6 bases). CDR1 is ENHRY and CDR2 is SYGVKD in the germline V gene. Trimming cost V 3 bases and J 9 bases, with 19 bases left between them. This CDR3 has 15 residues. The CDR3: CAISEPGDPPETQYF. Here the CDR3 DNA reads TGTGCCATCAGTGAACCGGGAGATCCTCCCGAAACGCAGTATTTT.

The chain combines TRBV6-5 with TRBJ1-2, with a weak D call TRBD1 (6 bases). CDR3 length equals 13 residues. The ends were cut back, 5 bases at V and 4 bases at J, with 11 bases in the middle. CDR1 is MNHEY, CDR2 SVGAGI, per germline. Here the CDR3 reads CASSPTGTYGYTF. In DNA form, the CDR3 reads TGTGCCAGCAGTCCGACAGGAACCTATGGCTACACCTTC.

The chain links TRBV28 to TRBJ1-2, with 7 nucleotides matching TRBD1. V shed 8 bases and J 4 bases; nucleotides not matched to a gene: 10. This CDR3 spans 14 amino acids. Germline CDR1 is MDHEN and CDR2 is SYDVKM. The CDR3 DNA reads TGTGCCAGCGGTGTGCCGGGACAGCCCTATGGCTACACCTTC. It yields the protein CASGVPGQPYGYTF.

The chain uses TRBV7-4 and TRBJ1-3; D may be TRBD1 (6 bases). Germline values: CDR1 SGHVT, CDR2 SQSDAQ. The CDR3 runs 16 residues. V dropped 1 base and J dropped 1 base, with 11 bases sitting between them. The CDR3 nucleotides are TGTGCCAGCAGCTTAGAGCAGGGGAATTCTGGAAACACCATATATTTT. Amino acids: CASSLEQGNSGNTIYF.

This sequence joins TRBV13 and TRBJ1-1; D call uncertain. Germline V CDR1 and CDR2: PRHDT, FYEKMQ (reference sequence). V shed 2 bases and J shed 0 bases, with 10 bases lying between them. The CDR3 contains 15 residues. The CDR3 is CASSLRRHMNTEAFF. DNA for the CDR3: TGTGCCAGCAGCTTACGCCGACACATGAACACTGAAGCTTTCTTT.

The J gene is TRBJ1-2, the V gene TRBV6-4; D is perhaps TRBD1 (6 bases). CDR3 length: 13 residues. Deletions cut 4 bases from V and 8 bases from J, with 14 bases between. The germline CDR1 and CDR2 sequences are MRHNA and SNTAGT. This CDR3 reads CASSGGPGRGYTF. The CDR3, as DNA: TGTGCCAGCAGTGGGGGGCCGGGTCGGGGCTACACCTTC.

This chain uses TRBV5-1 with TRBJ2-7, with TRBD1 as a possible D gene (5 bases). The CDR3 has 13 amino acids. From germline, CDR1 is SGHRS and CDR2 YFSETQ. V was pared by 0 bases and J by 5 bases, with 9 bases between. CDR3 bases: TGCGCCAGCAGCTTGGATCAAGGGGACGAGCAGTACTTC. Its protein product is CASSLDQGDEQYF.

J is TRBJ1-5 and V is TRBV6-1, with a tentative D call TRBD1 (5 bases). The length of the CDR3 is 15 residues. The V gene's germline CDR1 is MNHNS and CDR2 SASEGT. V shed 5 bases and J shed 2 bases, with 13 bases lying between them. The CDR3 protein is CASSLQGYGNQPQHF. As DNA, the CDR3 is TGTGCCAGCAGTCTCCAGGGCTATGGCAATCAGCCCCAGCATTTT.

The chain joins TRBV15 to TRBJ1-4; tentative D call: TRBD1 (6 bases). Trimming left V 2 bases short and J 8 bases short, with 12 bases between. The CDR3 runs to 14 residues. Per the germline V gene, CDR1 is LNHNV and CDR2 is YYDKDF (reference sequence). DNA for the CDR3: TGTGCCACCAGCAGAAACAGGGCTGGCGAAAAACTGTTTTTT. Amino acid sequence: CATSRNRAGEKLFF.